This is a list of T cell receptor beta chains from one sample in a study of shared clonotypes between healthy human individuals. The table came from immunoSEQ multiplex PCR; TCRdb's copy has only in-frame clones and leaves some out. The profile shows millions of clones, about 95% of them singletons. Sequenced: naive CD8+ T cells sorted from blood. The source is a man aged 18 to 35 in good health. Both conserved end residues are part of each CDR3. Each record gives: clone size, V gene, J gene, D gene, CDR3 protein, CDR3 DNA. A D gene is named only where the DNA matches it firmly. Expanded clones get a size class; other rows say once, few or many, or leave the size out.

size: .
V: TRBV2
J: TRBJ2-3
D: TRBD2
CDR3: CASSDGRAPTDTQYF
DNA: TGTGCCAGCAGTGATGGGAGGGCACCTACAGATACGCAGTATTTT

size: .
V: TRBV10-3
J: TRBJ1-3
D: .
CDR3: CASWGELFSGNTIYF
DNA: TGTGCCTCCTGGGGGGAGCTTTTCTCTGGAAACACCATATATTTT

size: .
V: TRBV7-6
J: TRBJ2-2
D: .
CDR3: CAIAAAPSNTGELFF
DNA: TGTGCCATCGCCGCGGCGCCGTCGAACACCGGGGAGCTGTTTTTT

size: .
V: TRBV30
J: TRBJ2-7
D: TRBD1
CDR3: CAQDRVGEQYF
DNA: TGTGCCCAGGACAGGGTTGGCGAGCAGTACTTC

size: .
V: TRBV19
J: TRBJ1-5
D: .
CDR3: CASSMGSGANQPQHF
DNA: TGTGCCAGTAGTATGGGAAGCGGGGCTAATCAGCCCCAGCATTTT

size: .
V: TRBV11-1
J: TRBJ2-7
D: .
CDR3: CASSFGVSYEQYF
DNA: TGTGCCAGCAGCTTCGGCGTTTCCTACGAGCAGTACTTC

size: .
V: TRBV29-1
J: TRBJ2-7
D: .
CDR3: CSVVGDTSYEQYF
DNA: TGCAGCGTTGTGGGGGACACCTCCTACGAGCAGTACTTC

size: .
V: TRBV11-2
J: TRBJ2-7
D: .
CDR3: CASSQVGTPDYEQYF
DNA: TGTGCCAGCAGCCAAGTCGGGACTCCCGATTACGAGCAGTACTTC

size: .
V: TRBV4-1
J: TRBJ1-2
D: .
CDR3: CASSQDPTGWGDYGYTF
DNA: TGCGCCAGCAGCCAAGATCCCACAGGGTGGGGCGACTATGGCTACACCTTC

size: few
V: TRBV9
J: TRBJ2-2
D: .
CDR3: CASSVAGSGELFF
DNA: TGTGCCAGCAGCGTAGCCGGGTCGGGGGAGCTGTTTTTT

size: .
V: TRBV6-5
J: TRBJ2-4
D: .
CDR3: CASRQGAAKNIQYF
DNA: TGTGCCAGCAGACAAGGGGCGGCCAAAAACATTCAGTACTTC

size: .
V: TRBV19
J: TRBJ2-7
D: TRBD2
CDR3: CASSPVAGGSYEQYF
DNA: TGTGCCAGCAGCCCAGTAGCGGGGGGCTCCTACGAGCAGTACTTC

size: .
V: TRBV4-3
J: TRBJ1-2
D: TRBD1
CDR3: CASSHSLTGGAQGYTF
DNA: TGCGCCAGCAGCCACTCCCTCACAGGGGGCGCCCAGGGCTACACCTTC

size: .
V: TRBV30
J: TRBJ1-2
D: .
CDR3: CAWSATADGYTF
DNA: TGTGCCTGGAGTGCCACAGCGGATGGCTACACCTTC

size: .
V: TRBV11-2
J: TRBJ2-3
D: .
CDR3: CASSLVGGTTDTQYF
DNA: TGTGCCAGCAGCTTAGTGGGGGGAACTACAGATACGCAGTATTTT

size: .
V: TRBV4-3
J: TRBJ2-1
D: TRBD2
CDR3: CASSHASGTYNEQFF
DNA: TGCGCCAGCAGCCACGCTAGCGGGACCTACAATGAGCAGTTCTTC

size: .
V: TRBV6-1
J: TRBJ1-2
D: TRBD1
CDR3: CASRGQGARGYTF
DNA: TGTGCCAGCAGAGGACAGGGGGCGAGGGGCTACACCTTC

size: .
V: TRBV7-9
J: TRBJ1-2
D: .
CDR3: CASSLVGTDHYGYTF
DNA: TGTGCCAGCAGCTTAGTGGGGACGGACCACTATGGCTACACCTTC

size: .
V: TRBV6-5
J: TRBJ2-1
D: .
CDR3: CASSADLGYEQFF
DNA: TGTGCCAGCAGTGCGGACCTTGGCTATGAGCAGTTCTTC

size: .
V: TRBV27
J: TRBJ1-1
D: .
CDR3: CASSSLGIGTEAFF
DNA: TGTGCCAGCAGTTCCCTAGGGATCGGCACTGAAGCTTTCTTT

size: once
V: TRBV4-1
J: TRBJ2-3
D: TRBD2
CDR3: CASSRGLAGGIADTQYF
DNA: TGCGCCAGCAGCCGGGGACTAGCGGGAGGGATTGCAGATACGCAGTATTTT

size: .
V: TRBV28
J: TRBJ1-4
D: .
CDR3: CASSQRRGAGEKLFF
DNA: TGTGCCAGCAGTCAACGACGAGGGGCGGGTGAAAAACTGTTTTTT